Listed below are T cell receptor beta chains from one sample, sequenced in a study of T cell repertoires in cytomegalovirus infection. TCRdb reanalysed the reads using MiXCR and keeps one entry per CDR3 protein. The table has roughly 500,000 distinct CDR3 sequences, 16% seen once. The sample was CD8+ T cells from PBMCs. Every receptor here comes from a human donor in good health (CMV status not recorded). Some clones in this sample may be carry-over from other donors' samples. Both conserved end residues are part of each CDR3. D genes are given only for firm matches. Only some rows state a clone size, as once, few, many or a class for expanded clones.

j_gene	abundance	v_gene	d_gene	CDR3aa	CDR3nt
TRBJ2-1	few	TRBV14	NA	CASKPASDNEQFF	TGTGCCAGCAAGCCAGCGAGCGACAATGAGCAGTTCTTC
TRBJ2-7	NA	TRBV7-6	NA	CASSSRLESYVQCF	TGTGCCAGCAGCTCCCGACTAGAGTCCTACGTGCAGTGCTTC
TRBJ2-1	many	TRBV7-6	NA	CASSPGPDYNEQFF	TGTGCCAGCAGCCCAGGTCCAGACTACAATGAGCAGTTCTTC
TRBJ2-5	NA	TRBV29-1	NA	CSVGPRGALRQETQYF	TGCAGCGTCGGTCCCCGGGGGGCGTTGCGGCAAGAGACCCAGTACTTC
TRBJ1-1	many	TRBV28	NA	CASSSLTDTGRNTEAFF	TGTGCCAGCAGTTCCCTTACGGACACAGGGAGGAACACTGAAGCTTTCTTT
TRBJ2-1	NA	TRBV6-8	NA	CASSYSGEDEQFF	TGTGCCAGCAGTTACTCGGGAGAGGATGAGCAGTTCTTC
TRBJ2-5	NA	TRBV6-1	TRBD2	CASTQKASGYPQETQYF	TGTGCCAGCACTCAAAAGGCTAGCGGGTACCCTCAAGAGACCCAGTACTTC
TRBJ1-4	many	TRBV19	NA	CASRADGDQREKLFF	TGTGCCAGTAGGGCCGACGGCGACCAAAGGGAAAAACTGTTTTTT
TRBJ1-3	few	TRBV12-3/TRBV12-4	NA	CASSWASLRENTIYF	TGTGCCAGCAGTTGGGCCTCCCTTCGAGAAAACACCATATATTTT
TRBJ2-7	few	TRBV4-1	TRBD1	CASSQEGGQGAMYEQYF	TGCGCCAGCAGCCAAGAAGGCGGACAGGGGGCAATGTACGAGCAGTACTTC